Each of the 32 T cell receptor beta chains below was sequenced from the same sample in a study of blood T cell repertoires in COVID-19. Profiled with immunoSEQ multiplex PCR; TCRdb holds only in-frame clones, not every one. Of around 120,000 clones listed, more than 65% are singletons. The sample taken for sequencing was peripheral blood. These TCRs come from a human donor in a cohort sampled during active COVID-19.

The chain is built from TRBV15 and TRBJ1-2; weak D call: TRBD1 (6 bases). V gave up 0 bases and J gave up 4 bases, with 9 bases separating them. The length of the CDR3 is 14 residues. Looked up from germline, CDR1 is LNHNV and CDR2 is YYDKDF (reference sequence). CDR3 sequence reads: CATSRDTGRYGYTF. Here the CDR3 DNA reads TGTGCCACCAGCAGAGATACAGGGCGCTATGGCTACACCTTC.

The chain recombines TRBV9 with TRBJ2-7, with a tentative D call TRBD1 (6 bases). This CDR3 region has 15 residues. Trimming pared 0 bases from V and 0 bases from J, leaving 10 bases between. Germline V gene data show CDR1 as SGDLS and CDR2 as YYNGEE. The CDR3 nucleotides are TGTGCCAGCAGCGTAGGGGACACCTACTCCTACGAGCAGTACTTC. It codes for CASSVGDTYSYEQYF. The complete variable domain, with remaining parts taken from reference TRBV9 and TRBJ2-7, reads DSGVTQTPKHLITATGQRVTLRCSPRSGDLSVYWYQQSLDQGLQFLIQYYNGEERAKGNILERFSAQQFPDLHSELNLSSLELGDSALYFCASSVGDTYSYEQYFGPGTRLTVT.

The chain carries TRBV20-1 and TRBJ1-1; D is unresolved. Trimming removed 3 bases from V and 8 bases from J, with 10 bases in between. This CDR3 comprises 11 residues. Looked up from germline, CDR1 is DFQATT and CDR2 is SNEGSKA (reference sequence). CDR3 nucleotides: TGCAGTGCTAGTCCTCAGGAAGAAGCTTTCTTT. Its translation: CSASPQEEAFF.

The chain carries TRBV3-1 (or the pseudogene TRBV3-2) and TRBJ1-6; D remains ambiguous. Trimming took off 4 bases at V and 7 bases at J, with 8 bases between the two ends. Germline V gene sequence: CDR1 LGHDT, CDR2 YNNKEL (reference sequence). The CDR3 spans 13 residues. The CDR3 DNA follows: TGTGCCAGCAGCCCACGCGCGAATTCACCCCTCCACTTT. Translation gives CASSPRANSPLHF.

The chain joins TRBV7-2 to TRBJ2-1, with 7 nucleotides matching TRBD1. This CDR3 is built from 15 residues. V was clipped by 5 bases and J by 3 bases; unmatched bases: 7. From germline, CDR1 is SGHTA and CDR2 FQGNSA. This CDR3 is CASSHPGQYYNEQFF. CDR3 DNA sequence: TGTGCCAGCAGCCACCCGGGACAGTACTACAATGAGCAGTTCTTC.

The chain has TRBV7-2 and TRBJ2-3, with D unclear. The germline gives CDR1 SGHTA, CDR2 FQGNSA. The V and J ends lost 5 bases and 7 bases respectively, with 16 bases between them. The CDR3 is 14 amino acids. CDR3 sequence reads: CASSHLGSLNTQYF. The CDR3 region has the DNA TGTGCCAGCAGCCATTTGGGCAGTTTAAATACGCAGTATTTT.

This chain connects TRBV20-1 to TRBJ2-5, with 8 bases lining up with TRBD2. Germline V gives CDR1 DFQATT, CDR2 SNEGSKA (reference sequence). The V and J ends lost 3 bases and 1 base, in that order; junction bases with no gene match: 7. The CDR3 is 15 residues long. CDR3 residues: CSASTLAVVQETQYF. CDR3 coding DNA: TGCAGTGCTAGTACACTAGCGGTCGTCCAAGAGACCCAGTACTTC.

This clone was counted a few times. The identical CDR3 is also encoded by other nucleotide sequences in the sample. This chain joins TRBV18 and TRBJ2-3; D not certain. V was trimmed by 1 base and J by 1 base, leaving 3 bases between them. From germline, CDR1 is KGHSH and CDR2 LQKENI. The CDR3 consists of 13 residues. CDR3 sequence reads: CASSPRGTDTQYF. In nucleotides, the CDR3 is TGTGCCAGCTCACCACGCGGCACAGATACGCAGTATTTT.

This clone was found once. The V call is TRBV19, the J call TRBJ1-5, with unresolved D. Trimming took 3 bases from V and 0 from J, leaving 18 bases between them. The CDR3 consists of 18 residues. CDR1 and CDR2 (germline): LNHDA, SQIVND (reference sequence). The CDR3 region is CASSIKAGGAYSNQPQHF. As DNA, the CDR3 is TGTGCCAGTAGTATCAAAGCTGGAGGCGCATATAGCAATCAGCCCCAGCATTTT.

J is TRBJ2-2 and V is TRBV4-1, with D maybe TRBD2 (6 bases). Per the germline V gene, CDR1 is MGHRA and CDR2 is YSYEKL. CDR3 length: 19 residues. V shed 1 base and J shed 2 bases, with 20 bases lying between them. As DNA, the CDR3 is TGCGCCAGCAGCCAAGTATTTAGGCGCGAGGGACTCAACACCGGGGAGCTGTTTTTT. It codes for CASSQVFRREGLNTGELFF.

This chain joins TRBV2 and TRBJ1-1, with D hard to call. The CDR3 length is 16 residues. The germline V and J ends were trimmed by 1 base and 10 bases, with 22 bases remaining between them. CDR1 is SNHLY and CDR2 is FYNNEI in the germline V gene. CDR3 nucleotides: TGTGCCAGCAGTGAAGGTGCGTTCCCGACCCCTTCGGGAGCTTTCTTT. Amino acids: CASSEGAFPTPSGAFF. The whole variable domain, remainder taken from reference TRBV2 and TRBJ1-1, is EPEVTQTPSHQVTQMGQEVILRCVPISNHLYFYWYRQILGQKVEFLVSFYNNEISEKSEIFDDQFSVERPDGSNFTLKIRSTKLEDSAMYFCASSEGAFPTPSGAFFGQGTRLTVV.

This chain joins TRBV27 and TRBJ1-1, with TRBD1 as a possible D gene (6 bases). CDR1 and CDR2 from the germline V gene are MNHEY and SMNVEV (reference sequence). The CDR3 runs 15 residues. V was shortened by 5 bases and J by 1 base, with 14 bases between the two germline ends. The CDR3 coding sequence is TGTGCCAGCAGTCCCGCAGGGGTCAGGAACACTGAAGCTTTCTTT. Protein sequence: CASSPAGVRNTEAFF.

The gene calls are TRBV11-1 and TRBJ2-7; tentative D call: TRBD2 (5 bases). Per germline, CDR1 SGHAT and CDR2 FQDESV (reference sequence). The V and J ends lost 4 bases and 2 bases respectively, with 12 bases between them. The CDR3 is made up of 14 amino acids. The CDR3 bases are TGTGCCAGCAGCTCCCGGCGGGTCCCCTACGAGCAGTACTTC. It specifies CASSSRRVPYEQYF.

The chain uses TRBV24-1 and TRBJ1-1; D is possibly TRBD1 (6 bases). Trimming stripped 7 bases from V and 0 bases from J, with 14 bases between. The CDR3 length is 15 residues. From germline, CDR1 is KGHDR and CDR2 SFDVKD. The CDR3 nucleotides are TGTGCCACCAGCGGAGAAACAGGGATGAACACTGAAGCTTTCTTT. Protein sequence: CATSGETGMNTEAFF.

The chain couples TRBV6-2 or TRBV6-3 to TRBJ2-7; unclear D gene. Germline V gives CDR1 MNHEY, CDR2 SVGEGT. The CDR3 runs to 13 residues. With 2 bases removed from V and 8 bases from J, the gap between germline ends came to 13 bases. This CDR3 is CASSYEPPAKQYF. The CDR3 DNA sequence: TGTGCCAGCAGTTACGAGCCCCCAGCGAAGCAGTACTTC.

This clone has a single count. The CDR3, as DNA: TGTGCCAGCAGTTACTCCTTCGTAGGGGGTAACACCGGGGAGCTGTTTTTT. It encodes CASSYSFVGGNTGELFF. The chain links TRBV6-7 to TRBJ2-2; possibly TRBD1 for D (6 bases). TRBV6-7 is sorted into the ORF group, with uncertain function. CDR3 size: 17 residues. V was trimmed by 0 bases and J by 2 bases, leaving 13 bases between them.

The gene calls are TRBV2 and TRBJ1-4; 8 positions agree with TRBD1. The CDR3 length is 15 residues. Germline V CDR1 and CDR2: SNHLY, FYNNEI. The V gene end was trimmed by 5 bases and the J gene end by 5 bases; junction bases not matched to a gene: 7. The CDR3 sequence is CASSTDRDRNEKLFF. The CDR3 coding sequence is TGTGCCAGCAGTACCGACCGGGACAGGAATGAAAAACTGTTTTTT.

CDR3 protein: CASSYESYSGAFF. The CDR3 bases are TGTGCCAGCAGTTACGAGTCCTACAGTGGAGCTTTCTTT. The genes are TRBV6-5 and TRBJ1-1, with unresolved D. Deletions cut 2 bases from V and 10 bases from J, with 14 bases between. CDR1 is MNHEY, CDR2 SVGAGI, per germline. The CDR3 spans 13 residues.

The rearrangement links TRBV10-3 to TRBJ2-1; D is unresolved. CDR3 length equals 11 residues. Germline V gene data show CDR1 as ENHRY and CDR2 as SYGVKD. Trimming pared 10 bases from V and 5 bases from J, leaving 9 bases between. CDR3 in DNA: TGTGCCACCCGGTCGGACAATGAGCAGTTCTTC. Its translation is CATRSDNEQFF.

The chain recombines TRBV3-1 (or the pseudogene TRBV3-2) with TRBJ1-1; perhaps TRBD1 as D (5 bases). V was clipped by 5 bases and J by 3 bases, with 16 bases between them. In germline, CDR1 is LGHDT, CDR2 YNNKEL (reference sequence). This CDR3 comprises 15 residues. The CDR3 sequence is CASSSRGRGHTEAFF. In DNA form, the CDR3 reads TGTGCCAGCAGCTCGCGGGGTAGGGGTCACACTGAAGCTTTCTTT.

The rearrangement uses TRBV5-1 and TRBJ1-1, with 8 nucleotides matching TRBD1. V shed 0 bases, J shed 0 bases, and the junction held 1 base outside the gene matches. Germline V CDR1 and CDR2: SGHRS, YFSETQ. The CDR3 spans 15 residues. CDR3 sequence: CASSLATGVNTEAFF. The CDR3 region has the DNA TGCGCCAGCAGCTTGGCGACAGGGGTGAACACTGAAGCTTTCTTT. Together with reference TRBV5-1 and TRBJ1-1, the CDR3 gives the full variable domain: KAGVTQTPRYLIKTRGQQVTLSCSPISGHRSVSWYQQTPGQGLQFLFEYFSETQRNKGNFPGRFSGRQFSNSRSEMNVSTLELGDSALYLCASSLATGVNTEAFFGQGTRLTVV.

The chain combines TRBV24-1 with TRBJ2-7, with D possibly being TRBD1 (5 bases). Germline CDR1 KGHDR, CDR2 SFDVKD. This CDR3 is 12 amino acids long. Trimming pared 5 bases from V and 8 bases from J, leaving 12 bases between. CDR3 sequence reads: CATSASGSKQYF. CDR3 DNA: TGTGCCACCAGTGCATCAGGGTCCAAGCAGTACTTC.

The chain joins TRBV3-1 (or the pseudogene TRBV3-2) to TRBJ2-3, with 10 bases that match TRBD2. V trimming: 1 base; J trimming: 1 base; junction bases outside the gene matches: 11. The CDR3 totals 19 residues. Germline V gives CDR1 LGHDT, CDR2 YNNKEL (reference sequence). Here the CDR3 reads CASSQVHGQRGGGTDTQYF. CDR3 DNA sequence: TGTGCCAGCAGCCAAGTTCATGGGCAGCGGGGGGGCGGCACAGATACGCAGTATTTT.

CDR3 nucleotide sequence: TGTGCCAGCAGTCCTCGACTAGCGGGAGGTCTGGCGGAGCAGTACTTC. It codes for CASSPRLAGGLAEQYF. The chain couples TRBV27 to TRBJ2-7, with 13 nucleotides matching TRBD2. This CDR3 comprises 16 residues. CDR1 and CDR2 from the germline V gene are MNHEY and SMNVEV (reference sequence). V gave up 5 bases and J gave up 7 bases; unmatched junction bases: 11.

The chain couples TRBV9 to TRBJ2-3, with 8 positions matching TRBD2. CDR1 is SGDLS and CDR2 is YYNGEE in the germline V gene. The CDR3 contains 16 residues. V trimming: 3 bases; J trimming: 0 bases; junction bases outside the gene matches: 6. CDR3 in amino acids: CASSAVAGTSTDTQYF. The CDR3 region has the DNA TGTGCCAGCAGCGCTGTAGCGGGGACTAGCACAGATACGCAGTATTTT.

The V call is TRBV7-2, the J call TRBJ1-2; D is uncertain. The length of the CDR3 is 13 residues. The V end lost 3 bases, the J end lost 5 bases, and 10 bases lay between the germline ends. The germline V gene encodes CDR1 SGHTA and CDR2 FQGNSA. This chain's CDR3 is CASSLDGIYGYTF. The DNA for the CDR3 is TGTGCCAGCAGCTTGGACGGGATATATGGCTACACCTTC.

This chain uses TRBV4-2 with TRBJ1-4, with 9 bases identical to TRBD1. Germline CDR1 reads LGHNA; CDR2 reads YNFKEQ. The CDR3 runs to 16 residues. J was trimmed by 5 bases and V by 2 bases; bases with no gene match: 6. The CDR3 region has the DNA TGTGCCAGCAGCCAATTGGGGGGGACAGGGAATGAAAAACTGTTTTTT. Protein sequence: CASSQLGGTGNEKLFF.

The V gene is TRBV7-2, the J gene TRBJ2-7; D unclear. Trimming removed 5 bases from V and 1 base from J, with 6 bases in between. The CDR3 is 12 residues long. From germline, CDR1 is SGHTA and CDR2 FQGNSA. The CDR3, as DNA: TGTGCCAGCAGCCAAATGTCCTACGAGCAGTACTTC. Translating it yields CASSQMSYEQYF.

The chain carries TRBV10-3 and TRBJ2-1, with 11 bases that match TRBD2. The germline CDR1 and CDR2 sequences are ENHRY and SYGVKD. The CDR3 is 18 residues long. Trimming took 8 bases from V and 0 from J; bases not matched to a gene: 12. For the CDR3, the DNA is TGTGCCATCGGGAGCTTTAGCGGGAGGGGGAGCTCCTACAATGAGCAGTTCTTC. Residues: CAIGSFSGRGSSYNEQFF.

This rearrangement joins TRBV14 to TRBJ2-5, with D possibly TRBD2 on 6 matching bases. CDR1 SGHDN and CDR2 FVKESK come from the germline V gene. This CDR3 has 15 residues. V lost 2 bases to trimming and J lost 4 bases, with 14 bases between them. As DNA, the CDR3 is TGTGCCAGCAGCCAACTAGGAGGGATTTTAGAGACCCAGTACTTC. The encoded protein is CASSQLGGILETQYF.

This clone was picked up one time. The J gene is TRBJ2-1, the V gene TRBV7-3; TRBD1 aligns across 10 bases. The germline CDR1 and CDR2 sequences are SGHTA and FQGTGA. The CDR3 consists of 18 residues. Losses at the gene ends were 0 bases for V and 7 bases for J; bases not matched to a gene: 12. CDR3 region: CASSLTGLRDRGGNEQFF. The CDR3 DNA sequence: TGTGCCAGCAGCTTAACGGGGCTGCGGGACAGGGGAGGAAATGAGCAGTTCTTC.

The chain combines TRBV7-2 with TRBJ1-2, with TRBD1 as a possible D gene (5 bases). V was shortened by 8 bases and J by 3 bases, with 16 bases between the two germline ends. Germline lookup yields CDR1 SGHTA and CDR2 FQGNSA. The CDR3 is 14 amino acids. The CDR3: CASGGGTFDYGYTF. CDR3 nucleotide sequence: TGTGCCAGCGGAGGAGGGACCTTCGACTATGGCTACACCTTC.